This T cell receptor (beta chain) came from a study of Graves' ophthalmopathy and Graves' hyperthyroidism. V lost 7 bases and J lost 7, with 12 bases in between. Per the germline V gene, CDR1 is SGHTA and CDR2 is FQGNSA. The CDR3 is 12 residues long. RNA transcripts provided the template for amplifying TCR beta CDR3 regions. HTBI primers were employed in first-round RT-PCR, then a second-round multiplex PCR followed. One entry per CDR3 protein, called by TCRdb with MiXCR from the multiplex PCR reads. Counted here are 500,000 to 600,000 distinct CDR3 sequences, 39% occurring once; the ten biggest clones make up 4% to 5%.

The clonotype originates from an adult man with Graves' hyperthyroidism. This chain joins TRBV7-2 and TRBJ2-3; tentative D call: TRBD1 (6 bases). The sequenced material came from peripheral blood or thyroid tissue (not recorded which). The CDR3: CASNSQGNTQYF. DNA for the CDR3: TGTGCCAGCAACTCACAGGGTAATACGCAGTATTTT.